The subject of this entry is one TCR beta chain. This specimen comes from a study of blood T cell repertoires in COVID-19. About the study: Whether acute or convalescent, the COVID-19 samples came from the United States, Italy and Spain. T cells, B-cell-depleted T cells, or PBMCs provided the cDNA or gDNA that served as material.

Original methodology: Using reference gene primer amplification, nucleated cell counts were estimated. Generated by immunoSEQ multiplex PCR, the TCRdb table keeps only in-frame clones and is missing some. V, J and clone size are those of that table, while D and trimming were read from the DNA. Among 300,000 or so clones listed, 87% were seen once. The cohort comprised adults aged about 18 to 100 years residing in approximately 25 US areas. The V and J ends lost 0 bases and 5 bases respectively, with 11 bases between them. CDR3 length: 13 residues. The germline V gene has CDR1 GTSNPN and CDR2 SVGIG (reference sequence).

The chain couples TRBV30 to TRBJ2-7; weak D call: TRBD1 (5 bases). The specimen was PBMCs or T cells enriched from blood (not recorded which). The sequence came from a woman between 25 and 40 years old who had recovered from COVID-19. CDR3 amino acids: CAWSVRRAHEQYF. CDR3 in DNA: TGTGCCTGGAGTGTACGCAGGGCCCACGAGCAGTACTTC.